Reported below is one T cell receptor (beta chain). The antigen is unknown. This sample is part of a study of T cell responses to AZD1222 COVID-19 vaccine. General study findings and limits: Targeting of unmutated variant regions was reportedly seen in nearly half of spike-specific TCRs. Spike-spanning, vaccine-associated CD4 TCRs were dominant at 160-218 and 743-854. Possibly, clonal diversity was underestimated; donors were largely white British and included more females. Seropositive at baseline were only a handful of AZD1222 recipients.

Looked up from germline, CDR1 is MNHEY and CDR2 is SVGAGI. This CDR3 has 14 amino acids. The V and J ends lost 5 bases and 4 bases, in that order; junction bases with no gene match: 4. Method: immunoSEQ multiplex PCR; TCRdb's copy keeps in-frame clones and lacks some. The data show approximately 190,000 clones, almost 95% seen once. The sequence came from an adult in good health. This chain connects TRBV6-5 to TRBJ2-2, with TRBD1 matching over 7 bases. The source material was peripheral blood, sampled on day 0 of AZD1222 vaccination. As DNA, the CDR3 is TGTGCCAGCAGTAACAGGGGTGGCACCGGGGAGCTGTTTTTT. Translated: CASSNRGGTGELFF.